This T cell receptor beta chain was sequenced for a study of T cells after yellow fever vaccination. Study summary: Low-cell-number fractions were prepared with SMART-Seq v4 Ultra Low Input.

The germline gives CDR1 LNHNV, CDR2 YYDKDF (reference sequence). The CDR3 loop spans 15 amino acids. V shed 5 bases, J shed 3 bases, and the junction held 5 bases outside the gene matches. This clonotype was observed at least ten times. TCRdb called the 5' RACE reads again in MiXCR, with one record for every CDR3 protein. The data contain around 72,000 distinct CDR3 sequences, about 7.2% of them seen just once; the ten biggest clones take up more than 25%. The sequence came from a man aged 18 to 29 who received the YFV17D yellow fever vaccine. The source material was CD8+ T cells sorted from PBMCs, sampled about 10 days after the first yellow fever vaccination. V and J are TRBV15 and TRBJ2-1; the match to TRBD1 covers 9 bases. The CDR3 DNA reads TGTGCCACCAGCGGGGGACAGGGCTTCTACAATGAGCAGTTCTTC. Translation: CATSGGQGFYNEQFF.